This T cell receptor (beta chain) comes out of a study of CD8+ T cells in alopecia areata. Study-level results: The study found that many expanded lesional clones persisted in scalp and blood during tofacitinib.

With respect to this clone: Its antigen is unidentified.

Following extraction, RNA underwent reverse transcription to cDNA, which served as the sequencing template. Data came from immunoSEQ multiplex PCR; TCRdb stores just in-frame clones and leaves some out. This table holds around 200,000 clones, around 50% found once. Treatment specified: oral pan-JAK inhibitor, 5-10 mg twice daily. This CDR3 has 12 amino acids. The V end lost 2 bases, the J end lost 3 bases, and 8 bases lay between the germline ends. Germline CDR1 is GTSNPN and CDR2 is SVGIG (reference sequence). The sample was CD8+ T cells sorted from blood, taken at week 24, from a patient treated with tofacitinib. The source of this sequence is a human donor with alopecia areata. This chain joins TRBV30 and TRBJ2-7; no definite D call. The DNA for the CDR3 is TGTGCCTGGAGTATGGCTAGCTACGAGCAGTACTTC. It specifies CAWSMASYEQYF.